These T cell receptor beta chains were read from a single sample in a study of T cell responses to AZD1222 COVID-19 vaccine. Only in-frame clones appear in the TCRdb table, and some are missing; sequencing was by immunoSEQ multiplex PCR. The repertoire has under 150,000 clones, 85% to 95% of them found once; the top ten carry 9.3%. Material: peripheral blood, obtained 28 days after the second AZD1222 dose. These receptors were taken from an adult who received the AZD1222 COVID-19 vaccine. Each CDR3 is given without its conserved first and last residue. Size is stated for part of the rows, as once, few or many counts, or as a class when the clone is expanded.

v_call clone_size cdr3_aa
TRBV12-3/TRBV12-4 . AAGGFSGNTIY
TRBV18 . ASSPSTGLETEAF
TRBV6-1 . ASSERDNQPQH
TRBV7-9 once ASSFTGRTYNEQF
TRBV27 . ASSLLVNTEAF
TRBV4-3 . ASSQTRTGTYGYT
TRBV6-1 once ASSEAEINTEAF
TRBV5-5 . ASSFTGVEPQH
TRBV7-2 . ASSFTTGARGYT
TRBV7-8 . ASSPYGYTEAF
TRBV20-1 . SASLDRAST
TRBV28 . ASRRGASGYT
TRBV7-9 once ASSLGGAGNTIY
TRBV28 . ASRPSGGRETQY
TRBV9 . ASSVSAGGLTGELF
TRBV28 . ASDRAKGPYNEQF
TRBV5-1 . ASSFRTSGSLPAGELF
TRBV11-2 once ASSLVVGGATTGELF